This T cell receptor beta chain was documented in a study of human T cells and chemical hapten exposure. The time point denotes: patch test 1, 2 weeks after DPC sensitization. The treatment was: therapeutic diphenylcyclopropenone sensitization with weekly scalp DPC. Individual cDNA molecules each carried unique molecular identifiers attached by the library. Using its own MiXCR run on the RACE reads, TCRdb lists one record per CDR3 protein. Of roughly 120,000 distinct CDR3 sequences in the sample, about an eighth were seen once. This clonotype was counted ten times or more. V lost 4 bases, J lost 5 bases, and 14 bases lay in between. This CDR3 region has 14 residues. Germline lookup yields CDR1 LGHDT and CDR2 YNNKEL (reference sequence).

The rearrangement joins TRBV3-1 to TRBJ1-1; D not certain. The receptor was derived from a woman between 50 and 59 years old with alopecia areata. Some clones in this sample may be carry-over from other donors' samples. This specimen consisted of whole blood, obtained in connection with sensitization to the hapten diphenylcyclopropenone (DPC). The CDR3 DNA sequence: TGTGCCAGCAGCCCCCATGGGGTCTGGACTGAAGCTTTCTTT. Its translation: CASSPHGVWTEAFF.